This TCR beta chain appears in the sequencing data of a study of shared clonotypes between healthy human individuals. It was CD45RO-negative cells, positively selected for CCR7, that made up naive CD8 cells, with terminally differentiated effector memory CD45RA+ cells excluded. Trimming removed 5 bases from V and 4 bases from J, with 20 bases in between. CDR1 is SEHNR, CDR2 FQNEAQ, per germline (reference sequence). The CDR3 extends over 16 amino acids. This was a deep-level run. Sequencing was performed with immunoSEQ multiplex PCR; in TCRdb, only in-frame clones are kept and a portion is missing. Among about 700,000 clones listed, about 90% were seen once. In regard to this clone: Its antigen is undetermined.

Overall study findings and caveats: Generally, estimated richness proved larger in naive subsets than it did in memory subsets.

Material: naive CD8+ T cells sorted from blood. This sequence joins TRBV7-9 and TRBJ1-1; no clear D. The sequence was obtained from a man aged 25-45 years in good health. CDR3 in DNA: TGTGCCAGCAGCGCCAAGACCCGGACGGCGGGCACTGAAGCTTTCTTT. Encoded protein: CASSAKTRTAGTEAFF.